This passage covers 16 T cell receptor beta chains from one sample sequenced in a study of radiation and T cells in renal cell carcinoma. Stated time point: blood 2 weeks post-SBRT. Regarding treatment: 15 Gy SBRT to primary tumor, nephrectomy 4 weeks later. The table came from immunoSEQ multiplex PCR; TCRdb's copy has only in-frame clones and leaves some out. The table has about 130,000 clones, more than 75% seen once. This sample comprised blood, obtained from a patient whose treatment included radiotherapy and nephrectomy. The receptors here all came from a woman in her 70s with renal cell carcinoma.

V is TRBV6-1 and J is TRBJ2-1; 16 nucleotides agree with TRBD2. In germline, CDR1 is MNHNS, CDR2 SASEGT. This CDR3 has 15 amino acids. Trimming removed 6 bases from V and 10 bases from J; junction bases left unmatched: 6. The CDR3 DNA sequence: TGTGCCAGCAGCCCGGGACTAGCGGGGGGGAGGGAGCAGTTCTTC. It translates to CASSPGLAGGREQFF.

The gene calls are TRBV5-1 and TRBJ2-2; D is ambiguous. Germline-derived CDR1 and CDR2 are SGHRS and YFSETQ. CDR3 length: 16 residues. V lost 0 bases and J 3 bases, leaving 12 bases between the germline ends. CDR3 protein: CASSLGYRSDTGELFF. The CDR3 nucleotides read TGCGCCAGCAGCTTGGGCTACCGGTCAGACACCGGGGAGCTGTTTTTT.

This clone was found once. The chain links TRBV9 to TRBJ2-6; tentative D call: TRBD1 (6 bases). Germline CDR1 SGDLS, CDR2 YYNGEE. Trimming shortened V by 3 bases and J by 0 bases, and 7 bases separated the two germline ends. The CDR3 totals 15 residues. CDR3 protein: CASSAGDSGANVLTF. The CDR3 region has the DNA TGTGCCAGCAGCGCAGGGGACTCTGGGGCCAACGTCCTGACTTTC.

V and J are TRBV6-5 and TRBJ2-1; TRBD2 aligns across 8 bases. CDR3 length: 15 amino acids. Germline V gives CDR1 MNHEY, CDR2 SVGAGI. J was trimmed by 5 bases and V by 6 bases; bases with no gene match: 9. CDR3 bases: TGTGCCAGCAGACCCTTACAGCGGGGGAACAATGAGCAGTTCTTC. The encoded protein is CASRPLQRGNNEQFF.

The chain is built from TRBV28 and TRBJ2-3; D perhaps matches TRBD2 (7 bases). The CDR3 spans 17 residues. Trimming pared 5 bases from V and 2 bases from J, leaving 20 bases between. Per the germline V gene, CDR1 is MDHEN and CDR2 is SYDVKM. This CDR3 reads CASSEPQGGGYTDTQYF. In DNA form, the CDR3 reads TGTGCCAGCAGTGAACCGCAGGGAGGGGGGTACACAGATACGCAGTATTTT.

The chain couples TRBV15 to TRBJ2-7; 10 bases are shared with TRBD1. V was clipped by 1 base and J by 3 bases; unmatched bases: 3. Germline CDR1 LNHNV, CDR2 YYDKDF (reference sequence). The CDR3 has 15 residues. CDR3 amino acids: CATSRVRDRGYEQYF. The CDR3 coding sequence is TGTGCCACCAGCAGAGTGAGGGACAGGGGCTACGAGCAGTACTTC.

The gene calls are TRBV28 and TRBJ2-7; tentative D call: TRBD2 (5 bases). The CDR3 runs 14 residues. Germline V gene lookup returns CDR1 MDHEN and CDR2 SYDVKM. Between the trimmed V and J ends, which lost 1 base and 0 bases, there was a span of 7 bases. In DNA, the CDR3 is TGTGCCAGCAGTTTATCGGAGGTCTCCTACGAGCAGTACTTC. This gives the protein CASSLSEVSYEQYF.

The V gene is TRBV7-8, the J gene TRBJ2-2; 8 bases agree with TRBD2. V lost 5 bases, J lost 7 bases, and 9 bases stayed unmatched. Germline V gene data show CDR1 as SGHVS and CDR2 as FQNEAQ. CDR3 length: 15 amino acids. The CDR3: CASSLTSGGSGELFF. DNA for the CDR3: TGTGCCAGCAGCCTAACTAGCGGTGGGAGCGGGGAGCTGTTTTTT.

The rearrangement joins TRBV5-1 to TRBJ1-6; D uncertain. The CDR3 totals 16 residues. Trimming left V 0 bases short and J 6 bases short, with 13 bases between. Germline V gives CDR1 SGHRS, CDR2 YFSETQ. CDR3 loop: CASSLAQAVGNSPLHF. CDR3 coding DNA: TGCGCCAGCAGCTTGGCTCAGGCGGTGGGTAATTCACCCCTCCACTTT.

The V gene is TRBV5-1, the J gene TRBJ1-5; no clear D. Germline V gene data show CDR1 as SGHRS and CDR2 as YFSETQ. V dropped 6 bases and J dropped 1 base, with 11 bases sitting between them. The CDR3 consists of 14 residues. The chain's CDR3 is CASKEGASNQPQHF. DNA for the CDR3: TGCGCCAGCAAGGAGGGCGCGAGCAATCAGCCCCAGCATTTT.

DNA of the CDR3: TGTGCCTGGAGTAACAGGCCTGCGGGGGAGACCCAGTACTTC. Protein sequence: CAWSNRPAGETQYF. The J gene is TRBJ2-5, the V gene TRBV30; D is possibly TRBD2 (6 bases). V lost 2 bases and J 5 bases, leaving 15 bases between the germline ends. CDR1 is GTSNPN and CDR2 is SVGIG in the germline V gene (reference sequence). The CDR3 contains 14 residues.

The chain has TRBV21-1 and TRBJ1-5; the D call of TRBD1 is as the table states it, not checked on the DNA. TRBV21-1 is designated a pseudogene. The CDR3 extends over 15 amino acids. The CDR3 loop reads CASSGRQKSNQPQHF. CDR3 nucleotide sequence: TGTGCCAGCAGCGGCCGACAGAAGAGCAATCAGCCCCAGCATTTT.

V is TRBV19 and J is TRBJ1-1; D uncertain. Trimming removed 3 bases from V and 1 base from J, with 9 bases in between. Germline CDR1 is LNHDA and CDR2 is SQIVND (reference sequence). The CDR3 runs to 14 residues. Written as DNA, the CDR3 is TGTGCCAGTAGTATGTTTCCGGGGAACACTGAAGCTTTCTTT. Protein: CASSMFPGNTEAFF.

The chain links TRBV28 to TRBJ1-1, with 7 positions matching TRBD1. This CDR3 region has 13 residues. Germline V gene lookup returns CDR1 MDHEN and CDR2 SYDVKM. J was trimmed by 5 bases and V by 7 bases; bases with no gene match: 7. The CDR3 is CASNTGVVTEAFF. DNA of the CDR3: TGTGCCAGCAATACAGGGGTTGTAACTGAAGCTTTCTTT.

The chain uses TRBV11-2 and TRBJ1-1, with unresolved D. CDR1 is SGHAT, CDR2 FQNNGV, per germline. The CDR3 length is 11 residues. V was cut by 5 bases and J by 7 bases, with 8 bases left in between. The CDR3 region is CASSPRGEAFF. CDR3 DNA sequence: TGTGCCAGCAGCCCCCGGGGTGAAGCTTTCTTT. The complete variable domain, with remaining parts taken from reference TRBV11-2 and TRBJ1-1, reads EAGVAQSPRYKIIEKRQSVAFWCNPISGHATLYWYQQILGQGPKLLIQFQNNGVVDDSQLPKDRFSAERLKGVDSTLKIQPAKLEDSAVYLCASSPRGEAFFGQGTRLTVV.

The gene calls are TRBV18 and TRBJ2-1; TRBD2 aligns across 15 bases. V lost 3 bases to trimming and J lost 0 bases; unmatched junction nucleotides: 3. Germline V gene data show CDR1 as KGHSH and CDR2 as LQKENI. The CDR3 totals 18 residues. This CDR3 reads CASSPRTSGGASYNEQFF. In DNA, the CDR3 is TGTGCCAGCTCACCGCGGACTAGCGGGGGGGCCTCCTACAATGAGCAGTTCTTC. Full variable domain (outside the CDR3, taken from reference TRBV18 and TRBJ2-1): NAGVMQNPRHLVRRRGQEARLRCSPMKGHSHVYWYRQLPEEGLKFMVYLQKENIIDESGMPKERFSAEFPKEGPSILRIQQVVRGDSAAYFCASSPRTSGGASYNEQFFGPGTRLTVL.